These T cell receptor beta chains were read from a single sample in a study of T cells after yellow fever vaccination. TCRdb used MiXCR to reprocess the 5' RACE reads, holding one entry per CDR3 protein. The table shows around 300,000 distinct CDR3 sequences, with approximately 4.5% occurring only once. The specimen was PBMCs, collected 15 days after the yellow fever booster vaccination. All receptors come from a man between 18 and 29 years old who received the YFV17D yellow fever vaccine. Both conserved end residues are part of each CDR3. D genes are given only for firm matches. Clone size, where shown, is once, few, many, or a class for clones that have expanded.

D gene: -; J gene: TRBJ1-2; clone size: many; V gene: TRBV5-1; CDR3 protein: CASSLVGVNYGYTF; CDR3 DNA: TGCGCCAGCAGCTTGGTAGGGGTTAACTATGGCTACACCTTC
D gene: -; J gene: TRBJ1-6; clone size: many; V gene: TRBV7-2; CDR3 protein: CASSLGAGLGSPLHF; CDR3 DNA: TGTGCCAGCAGCTTAGGGGCAGGGCTGGGGTCACCCCTCCACTTT
D gene: -; J gene: TRBJ2-3; clone size: many; V gene: TRBV4-1; CDR3 protein: CASSQGLDTQYF; CDR3 DNA: TGCGCCAGCAGCCAAGGATTAGATACGCAGTATTTT
D gene: -; J gene: TRBJ2-1; clone size: few; V gene: TRBV9; CDR3 protein: CASSVGVNPEQFF; CDR3 DNA: TGTGCCAGCAGCGTAGGGGTTAATCCTGAGCAGTTCTTC
D gene: TRBD1; J gene: TRBJ1-1; clone size: few; V gene: TRBV12-5; CDR3 protein: CASGLVGQGDEAFF; CDR3 DNA: TGTGCTAGTGGTTTGGTAGGCCAGGGGGATGAAGCTTTCTTT
D gene: -; J gene: TRBJ1-5; clone size: many; V gene: TRBV12-3/TRBV12-4; CDR3 protein: CASSPRSNQPQHF; CDR3 DNA: TGTGCCAGCAGTCCCCGGAGCAATCAGCCCCAGCATTTT
D gene: TRBD1; J gene: TRBJ2-1; clone size: few; V gene: TRBV4-1; CDR3 protein: CASSVRDSYNEQFF; CDR3 DNA: TGCGCCAGCAGCGTCCGGGACAGCTACAATGAGCAGTTCTTC
D gene: TRBD2; J gene: TRBJ2-5; clone size: many; V gene: TRBV20-1; CDR3 protein: CSASFSGGLQETQYF; CDR3 DNA: TGCAGTGCTAGTTTTAGCGGGGGGCTTCAAGAGACCCAGTACTTC
D gene: TRBD1; J gene: TRBJ1-1; clone size: -; V gene: TRBV5-1; CDR3 protein: CASSFRGNEAFF; CDR3 DNA: TGCGCCAGCAGCTTCAGGGGGAACGAAGCTTTCTTT
D gene: TRBD1; J gene: TRBJ1-2; clone size: few; V gene: TRBV20-1; CDR3 protein: CSARGDRGNYGYTF; CDR3 DNA: TGCAGTGCTAGAGGGGACAGGGGAAACTATGGCTACACCTTC
D gene: -; J gene: TRBJ1-1; clone size: -; V gene: TRBV5-8; CDR3 protein: CASSLEPAPNGAFF; CDR3 DNA: TGTGCCAGCAGCTTGGAGCCAGCACCGAACGGGGCTTTCTTT
D gene: -; J gene: TRBJ2-5; clone size: -; V gene: TRBV5-5; CDR3 protein: CASSGNPGTKETQYF; CDR3 DNA: TGTGCCAGCAGCGGAAACCCCGGGACAAAAGAGACCCAGTACTTC
D gene: TRBD2; J gene: TRBJ2-5; clone size: many; V gene: TRBV4-2; CDR3 protein: CASSQGWGGGETQYF; CDR3 DNA: TGTGCCAGCAGCCAAGGATGGGGGGGAGGAGAGACCCAGTACTTC
D gene: TRBD2; J gene: TRBJ2-3; clone size: -; V gene: TRBV27; CDR3 protein: CASSLGTSGGAFTDTQYF; CDR3 DNA: TGTGCCAGCAGTCTGGGGACTAGCGGGGGGGCTTTCACAGATACGCAGTATTTT
D gene: -; J gene: TRBJ1-1; clone size: many; V gene: TRBV7-2; CDR3 protein: CASSPSRWMNTEAFF; CDR3 DNA: TGTGCCAGCAGCCCTAGCCGGTGGATGAACACTGAAGCTTTCTTT
D gene: -; J gene: TRBJ2-7; clone size: -; V gene: TRBV28; CDR3 protein: CASISSAGRVGEQYF; CDR3 DNA: TGTGCCAGCATTTCCTCGGCCGGTCGGGTAGGCGAGCAGTACTTC
D gene: -; J gene: TRBJ1-2; clone size: few; V gene: TRBV10-3; CDR3 protein: CAIRDQGRNTGYTF; CDR3 DNA: TGTGCCATCAGAGACCAAGGACGGAATACAGGCTACACCTTC
D gene: TRBD1; J gene: TRBJ2-5; clone size: -; V gene: TRBV7-9; CDR3 protein: CAGRTGLQETQYF; CDR3 DNA: TGTGCCGGACGGACAGGACTCCAAGAGACCCAGTACTTC
D gene: TRBD2; J gene: TRBJ2-1; clone size: few; V gene: TRBV4-1; CDR3 protein: CASRESGLANEQFF; CDR3 DNA: TGCGCCAGCAGAGAATCGGGACTAGCTAATGAGCAGTTCTTC
D gene: TRBD2; J gene: TRBJ2-3; clone size: -; V gene: TRBV5-6; CDR3 protein: CASSLIAGARTDTQYF; CDR3 DNA: TGTGCCAGCAGCTTAATAGCGGGGGCTCGCACAGATACGCAGTATTTT
D gene: TRBD2; J gene: TRBJ2-3; clone size: many; V gene: TRBV10-3; CDR3 protein: CAISAGTSDTDTQYF; CDR3 DNA: TGTGCCATCAGCGCCGGGACTAGCGACACAGATACGCAGTATTTT
D gene: -; J gene: TRBJ1-3; clone size: many; V gene: TRBV7-6; CDR3 protein: CASSLTPLGAGGNTIYF; CDR3 DNA: TGTGCCAGCAGCTTAACCCCCTTGGGGGCAGGTGGAAACACCATATATTTT
D gene: -; J gene: TRBJ2-7; clone size: few; V gene: TRBV7-9; CDR3 protein: CASSLVWDYEQYF; CDR3 DNA: TGTGCCAGCAGCTTAGTTTGGGACTACGAGCAGTACTTC
D gene: TRBD2; J gene: TRBJ2-1; clone size: few; V gene: TRBV11-2; CDR3 protein: CASSLRLAGGGNEQFF; CDR3 DNA: TGTGCCAGCAGCTTACGGCTAGCGGGGGGAGGCAATGAGCAGTTCTTC
D gene: -; J gene: TRBJ2-5; clone size: many; V gene: TRBV7-6; CDR3 protein: CASSLGIPGETQYF; CDR3 DNA: TGTGCCAGCAGCTTAGGAATCCCAGGAGAGACCCAGTACTTC
D gene: -; J gene: TRBJ2-1; clone size: few; V gene: TRBV5-1; CDR3 protein: CASSSDPNENEQFF; CDR3 DNA: TGCGCCAGCAGCTCGGATCCGAATGAGAATGAGCAGTTCTTC
D gene: -; J gene: TRBJ2-7; clone size: many; V gene: TRBV12-3/TRBV12-4; CDR3 protein: CASSLRGPGYEQYF; CDR3 DNA: TGTGCCAGCAGTTTACGGGGGCCAGGCTACGAGCAGTACTTC
D gene: -; J gene: TRBJ1-4; clone size: many; V gene: TRBV19; CDR3 protein: CASTSEGEKLFF; CDR3 DNA: TGTGCCAGTACCTCCGAGGGGGAAAAACTGTTTTTT
D gene: TRBD1; J gene: TRBJ1-2; clone size: -; V gene: TRBV6-1; CDR3 protein: CASTLGTGYGYTF; CDR3 DNA: TGTGCCAGCACCCTCGGGACAGGCTATGGCTACACCTTC
D gene: -; J gene: TRBJ2-1; clone size: -; V gene: TRBV6-6; CDR3 protein: CASSYSGRNEQFF; CDR3 DNA: TGTGCCAGCAGTTACTCAGGGCGGAATGAGCAGTTCTTC
D gene: -; J gene: TRBJ1-6; clone size: few; V gene: TRBV12-3/TRBV12-4; CDR3 protein: CASSFSPGRGALGSPLHF; CDR3 DNA: TGTGCCAGCAGTTTTTCTCCCGGACGGGGGGCGTTGGGATCACCCCTCCACTTT
D gene: TRBD1; J gene: TRBJ1-1; clone size: many; V gene: TRBV20-1; CDR3 protein: CSARGQGADTEAFF; CDR3 DNA: TGCAGTGCTAGGGGACAGGGGGCGGACACTGAAGCTTTCTTT
D gene: TRBD1; J gene: TRBJ2-7; clone size: few; V gene: TRBV5-1; CDR3 protein: CASSGTGAPYEQYF; CDR3 DNA: TGCGCCAGCTCAGGGACAGGGGCACCCTACGAGCAGTACTTC
D gene: -; J gene: TRBJ1-2; clone size: many; V gene: TRBV10-3; CDR3 protein: CAISPKDSYGYTF; CDR3 DNA: TGTGCCATCAGCCCAAAGGACAGCTATGGCTACACCTTC
D gene: -; J gene: TRBJ2-7; clone size: few; V gene: TRBV5-4; CDR3 protein: CASSLARSGELSYEQYF; CDR3 DNA: TGTGCCAGCAGCTTGGCCAGGTCCGGAGAGCTTAGCTACGAGCAGTACTTC
D gene: -; J gene: TRBJ1-4; clone size: many; V gene: TRBV7-6; CDR3 protein: CASSLEGAYFEKLFF; CDR3 DNA: TGTGCCAGCAGCTTAGAAGGGGCATACTTTGAAAAACTGTTTTTT
D gene: -; J gene: TRBJ1-3; clone size: few; V gene: TRBV20-1; CDR3 protein: CSADGGVASGNTIYF; CDR3 DNA: TGCAGTGCGGATGGGGGGGTGGCGTCTGGAAACACCATATATTTT
D gene: TRBD2; J gene: TRBJ2-1; clone size: -; V gene: TRBV12-3/TRBV12-4; CDR3 protein: CASSPTSGGNNEQFF; CDR3 DNA: TGTGCCAGCAGCCCGACTAGCGGGGGAAACAATGAGCAGTTCTTC
D gene: TRBD2; J gene: TRBJ2-3; clone size: few; V gene: TRBV2; CDR3 protein: CASSRLAGPTDTQYF; CDR3 DNA: TGTGCCAGCAGTCGACTAGCGGGGCCCACAGATACGCAGTATTTT
D gene: -; J gene: TRBJ2-5; clone size: many; V gene: TRBV20-1; CDR3 protein: CSVPPLAALETQYF; CDR3 DNA: TGCAGTGTTCCGCCACTCGCGGCCCTAGAGACCCAGTACTTC
D gene: -; J gene: TRBJ2-1; clone size: few; V gene: TRBV6-2/TRBV6-3; CDR3 protein: CASSYGRVNEQFF; CDR3 DNA: TGTGCCAGCAGTTACGGCAGGGTGAATGAGCAGTTCTTC
D gene: -; J gene: TRBJ1-1; clone size: few; V gene: TRBV4-2; CDR3 protein: CASSQERGSYTEAFF; CDR3 DNA: TGTGCCAGCAGCCAAGAGCGGGGGTCCTACACTGAAGCTTTCTTT
D gene: -; J gene: TRBJ1-2; clone size: many; V gene: TRBV7-2; CDR3 protein: CASSLGRYYGYTF; CDR3 DNA: TGTGCCAGCAGCTTAGGACGGTACTATGGCTACACCTTC
D gene: -; J gene: TRBJ2-5; clone size: -; V gene: TRBV7-6; CDR3 protein: CASSPSGQAYQETQYF; CDR3 DNA: TGTGCCAGCAGCCCGAGCGGGCAGGCTTACCAAGAGACCCAGTACTTC
D gene: -; J gene: TRBJ1-5; clone size: -; V gene: TRBV7-2; CDR3 protein: CASSLETRSQPQHF; CDR3 DNA: TGTGCCAGCAGCTTAGAAACAAGGAGTCAGCCCCAGCATTTT
D gene: TRBD2; J gene: TRBJ2-7; clone size: -; V gene: TRBV15; CDR3 protein: CATSSSGTSGHEQYF; CDR3 DNA: TGTGCCACCAGCAGTTCTGGGACTAGCGGGCACGAGCAGTACTTC
D gene: TRBD2; J gene: TRBJ2-5; clone size: -; V gene: TRBV10-3; CDR3 protein: CAISETSGGFTQYF; CDR3 DNA: TGTGCCATCAGTGAGACTAGCGGGGGGTTTACCCAGTACTTC
D gene: -; J gene: TRBJ1-2; clone size: many; V gene: TRBV9; CDR3 protein: CASSAGGPTAYGYTF; CDR3 DNA: TGTGCCAGCAGCGCTGGGGGGCCGACAGCCTATGGCTACACCTTC
D gene: TRBD2; J gene: TRBJ2-5; clone size: many; V gene: TRBV20-1; CDR3 protein: CSASDGTSGGYQETQYF; CDR3 DNA: TGCAGTGCTAGTGACGGGACTAGCGGGGGGTACCAAGAGACCCAGTACTTC
D gene: TRBD2; J gene: TRBJ2-3; clone size: -; V gene: TRBV4-2; CDR3 protein: CASSQAASGGATDTQYF; CDR3 DNA: TGTGCCAGCAGCCAGGCGGCTAGCGGGGGGGCCACAGATACGCAGTATTTT
D gene: -; J gene: TRBJ2-7; clone size: -; V gene: TRBV4-1; CDR3 protein: CASSPTPGPRSYEQYF; CDR3 DNA: TGCGCCAGCAGCCCGACGCCCGGTCCCCGCTCCTACGAGCAGTACTTC
D gene: -; J gene: TRBJ2-6; clone size: few; V gene: TRBV20-1; CDR3 protein: CSARDRFGVGGANVLTF; CDR3 DNA: TGCAGTGCTAGAGACCGCTTCGGGGTTGGGGGGGCCAACGTCCTGACTTTC
D gene: -; J gene: TRBJ2-1; clone size: few; V gene: TRBV7-2; CDR3 protein: CASSLERLTNEQFF; CDR3 DNA: TGTGCCAGCAGCCTCGAGCGACTCACAAATGAGCAGTTCTTC
D gene: -; J gene: TRBJ2-7; clone size: few; V gene: TRBV10-3; CDR3 protein: CAISYTEAGYEQYF; CDR3 DNA: TGTGCCATCAGTTATACAGAGGCTGGATACGAGCAGTACTTC
D gene: -; J gene: TRBJ2-1; clone size: many; V gene: TRBV20-1; CDR3 protein: CSASVAGSDNEQFF; CDR3 DNA: TGCAGTGCTAGCGTGGCGGGTAGCGACAATGAGCAGTTCTTC